This TCR beta chain is drawn from a study of monozygotic twins with inflammatory bowel disease. This CDR3 comprises 15 residues. CDR1 is SGHDN, CDR2 FVKESK, per germline. From its re-call of the 5' RACE reads, TCRdb lists each CDR3 protein once, without DNA. This sample's table reports approximately 390,000 distinct CDR3 sequences. The chain links TRBV14 to TRBJ2-7. The sample was blood. This TCR derives from a human donor with ulcerative colitis or Crohn's disease, or a healthy co-twin of an affected twin (not recorded which). CDR3 in amino acids: CASSQVGFSSYEQYF. Drawing the rest from reference TRBV14 and TRBJ2-7, the complete variable domain is EAGVTQFPSHSVIEKGQTVTLRCDPISGHDNLYWYRRVMGKEIKFLLHFVKESKQDESGMPNNRFLAERTGGTYSTLKVQPAELEDSGVYFCASSQVGFSSYEQYFGPGTRLTVT.